These T cell receptor beta chains were read from a single sample in a study of T cells in localized non-small cell lung cancer. The protocol was immunoSEQ multiplex PCR, while the TCRdb copy is restricted to in-frame clones and leaves out a portion. The sample has roughly 27,000 clones, around 91% seen once. This material consisted of peripheral blood, taken before any cancer treatment. These TCRs come from a woman aged 40 to 75 with stage I lung adenocarcinoma. Each CDR3 is given without its conserved first and last residue.

CDR3 protein: ASSLGGGGNTEAF
V gene: TRBV7-2

CDR3 protein: ASSFGQGDRQPQH
V gene: TRBV27

CDR3 protein: ASSQDLGLYGYT
V gene: TRBV4-3

CDR3 protein: ASSDGQTQY
V gene: TRBV5-1

CDR3 protein: ASRLAGDTQY
V gene: TRBV19

CDR3 protein: AWVPQGGLSAVNEKLF
V gene: TRBV30

CDR3 protein: ASSPTGGGQPQH
V gene: TRBV19

CDR3 protein: ASSLARGDTDTQY
V gene: TRBV7-9

CDR3 protein: ASSPSGDSYEQY
V gene: TRBV7-9

CDR3 protein: ASSSITDTQY
V gene: TRBV7-9

CDR3 protein: ASTPGQVANQPQH
V gene: TRBV6-1

CDR3 protein: ASSIVFSLSFKRDTEAF
V gene: TRBV19

CDR3 protein: AWSGGPIGGGYT
V gene: TRBV30

CDR3 protein: ASSMRGRGTGELF
V gene: TRBV19

CDR3 protein: ASSVEAPLTSNTEAF
V gene: TRBV9